The T cell receptor beta chain under discussion was sequenced for a study of beta chain features in type 1 diabetes. Study findings and constraints: Across all four CD4+ subsets, people with type 1 diabetes showed modestly shorter TCRB CDR3s. Reads derived from cDNA could over-represent cells showing high TCR expression. Any HLA type influence on TCRB rearrangement was left unresolved here. The study found that naive, central memory and Treg TCRB repertoires appeared more similar in patients than in healthy donors.

Points on this clone: Its target is unknown.

This CDR3 has 13 residues. The junction had 1 base not matched to a gene; V was cut back by 6 bases and J by 0 bases. From germline, CDR1 is MDHEN and CDR2 SYDVKM. As every portion of the isolated RNA was reverse transcribed, the sequencing read expressed TCRB transcripts. Sequenced by immunoSEQ multiplex PCR; TCRdb stores in-frame clones only, minus some. The data contain some 190,000 clones, 6.5% to 8.5% of them seen just once; the ten biggest clones take up approximately 0.54%. The sequence derives from a man aged 18 to 29 with type 1 diabetes. The chain recombines TRBV28 with TRBJ2-7; 8 bases match TRBD1. What was sequenced was central memory CD4+ T cells from blood. This CDR3 is CASRDRASYEQYF. The DNA of the CDR3 is TGTGCCAGCAGGGACAGGGCCTCCTACGAGCAGTACTTC.